This T cell receptor (beta chain) derives from a study of T cells in Graves' hyperthyroidism and ophthalmopathy. This clonotype has only a few counts. Authors of the study amplified TCR beta CDR3 regions from RNA transcripts. Researchers ran a first-round RT-PCR on the TCR CDR3 using the HTBI primer set. TCRdb passed the multiplex PCR reads through MiXCR, listing each CDR3 protein once. The top ten clones hold roughly 33% of a sample with 250,000 to 400,000 distinct CDR3 sequences, roughly an eighth of them seen once. Trimming shortened V by 6 bases and J by 4 bases, and 18 bases separated the two germline ends. The germline V gene has CDR1 SGHNT and CDR2 YYREEE (reference sequence). This CDR3 region has 15 residues.

The chain is built from TRBV5-4 and TRBJ2-3, with TRBD2 as a possible D gene (5 bases). Sequencing input: blood. This sequence originates from a woman aged 40-49 years with Graves' ophthalmopathy. In nucleotides, the CDR3 is TGTGCCAGCAACCTGGCCCGGGAATCGTCAGATACGCAGTATTTT. Translating gives CASNLARESSDTQYF.